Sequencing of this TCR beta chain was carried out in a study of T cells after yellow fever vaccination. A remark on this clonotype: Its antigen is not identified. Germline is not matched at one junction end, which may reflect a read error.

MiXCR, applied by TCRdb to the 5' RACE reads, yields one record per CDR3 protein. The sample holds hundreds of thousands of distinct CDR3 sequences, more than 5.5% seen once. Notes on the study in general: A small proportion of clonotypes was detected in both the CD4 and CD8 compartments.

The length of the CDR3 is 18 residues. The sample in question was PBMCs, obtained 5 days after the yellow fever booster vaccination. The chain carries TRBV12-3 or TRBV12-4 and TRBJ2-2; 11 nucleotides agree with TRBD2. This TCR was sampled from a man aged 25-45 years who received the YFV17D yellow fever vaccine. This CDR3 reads CASCLFGVPSGRSGELFF. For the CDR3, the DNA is TGTGCCAGCTGTTTGTTCGGAGTGCCTAGCGGGAGGTCCGGGGAGCTGTTTTTT.